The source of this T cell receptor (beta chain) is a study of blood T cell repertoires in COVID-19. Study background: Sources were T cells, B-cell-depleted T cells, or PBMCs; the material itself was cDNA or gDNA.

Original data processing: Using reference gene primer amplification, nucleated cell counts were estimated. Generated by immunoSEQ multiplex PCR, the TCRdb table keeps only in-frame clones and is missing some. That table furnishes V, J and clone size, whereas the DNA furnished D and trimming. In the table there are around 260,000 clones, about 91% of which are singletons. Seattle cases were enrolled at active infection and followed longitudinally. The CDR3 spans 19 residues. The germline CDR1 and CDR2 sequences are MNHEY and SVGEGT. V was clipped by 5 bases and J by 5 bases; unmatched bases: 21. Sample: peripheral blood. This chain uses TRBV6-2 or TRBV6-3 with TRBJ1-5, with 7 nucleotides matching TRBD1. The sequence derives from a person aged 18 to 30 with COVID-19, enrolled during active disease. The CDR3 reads CASSRIPPWTGASDQPQHF. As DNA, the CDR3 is TGTGCCAGCAGTCGTATACCCCCTTGGACAGGAGCTTCGGATCAGCCCCAGCATTTT.